The clone carrying this T cell receptor beta chain appeared a single time. Its cognate antigen is unknown. In the PCR, 60 Vbeta and 13 Jbeta primers were used. Sequencing was performed with immunoSEQ multiplex PCR; in TCRdb, only in-frame clones are kept and a portion is missing. The sample consists of hundreds of thousands of clones, 85% to 90% of them appearing once. The data originate from a study of cytomegalovirus exposure and HLA in healthy donors. In the study overall: About 85 million unique TCRs from HLA-typed donors were held in an early release of data. Study-level points and caveats: Cytomegalovirus status was reportedly diagnosed by the classifier with high specificity and sensitivity.

The ends lost 4 bases at V and 0 bases at J; junction bases unmatched: 9. CDR3 length: 16 amino acids. The germline gives CDR1 LNHDA, CDR2 SQIVND (reference sequence). The chain joins TRBV19 to TRBJ2-7; 7 bases map to TRBD2. Sequencing input: PBMCs. The receptor was derived from a young woman in good health and CMV-seronegative. The CDR3 coding sequence is TGTGCCAGTAGTAAGGGTTCGCGGGAGTACTCCTACGAGCAGTACTTC. Amino acids: CASSKGSREYSYEQYF.